This T cell receptor (beta chain) was observed in a study of T-cell reconstitution after alpha-beta-depleted transplantation in children. Regarding the study as a whole: A year had passed since transplant, and T-cell counts and diversity by then came mostly from newly produced T cells. Expanded graft clones numbering several hundred reportedly gave rise to alpha-beta T cells about two months after transplant.

This clonotype occurred many times. What it binds is unknown. The library targeted TCRbeta and was prepared with unique molecular identifiers. TCRdb re-called the PCR reads with MiXCR, one entry per CDR3 protein. The sample lists hundreds of thousands of distinct CDR3 sequences; 13% were seen once. V lost 2 bases and J 9 bases, leaving 17 bases between the germline ends. This CDR3 has 14 residues. Here the sequenced sample was PBMCs, taken before TCRalphabeta/CD19-depleted stem cell transplant. The chain combines TRBV12-3 or TRBV12-4 with TRBJ2-7; tentatively, D is TRBD2 (5 bases). The TCR originated in a girl aged 2 to 9 with congenital amegakaryocytic thrombocytopenia, due to receive a stem cell transplant. CDR3 sequence: CASSLNGLPRGQYF. DNA for the CDR3: TGTGCCAGCAGTTTAAATGGGCTCCCTCGGGGGCAGTACTTC.